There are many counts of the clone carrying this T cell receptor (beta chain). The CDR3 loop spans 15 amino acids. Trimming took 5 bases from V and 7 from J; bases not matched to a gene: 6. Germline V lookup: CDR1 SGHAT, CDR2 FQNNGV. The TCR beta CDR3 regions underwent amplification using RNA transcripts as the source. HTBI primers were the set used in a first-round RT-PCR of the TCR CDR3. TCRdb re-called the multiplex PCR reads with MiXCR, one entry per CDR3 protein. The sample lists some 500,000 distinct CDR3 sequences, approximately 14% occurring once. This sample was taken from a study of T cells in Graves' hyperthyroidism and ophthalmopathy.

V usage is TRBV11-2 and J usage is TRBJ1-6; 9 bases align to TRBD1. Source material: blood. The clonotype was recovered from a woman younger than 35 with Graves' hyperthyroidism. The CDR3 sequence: CASSPGDRENSPLHF. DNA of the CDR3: TGTGCCAGCAGCCCCGGGGACAGGGAAAATTCACCCCTCCACTTT.